The entry below describes one TCR beta chain. Its antigen is unknown. This entry comes from a study of T cells in Graves' hyperthyroidism and ophthalmopathy. General observations from the study: The model forecast ophthalmopathy, anticipating it by a median around 6.5 months before onset. In blood, most of the thyroid clonotypes expanded above 0.001 were also present.

Amplified TCR beta CDR3 regions derived from RNA transcripts. The HTBI primer set was used in a first-round RT-PCR of the TCR CDR3. TCRdb independently ran MiXCR on the multiplex PCR reads; one entry per CDR3 protein. The sample contains a few hundred thousand distinct CDR3 sequences, 13% to 15% of which appear only once. Researchers barred patients who had uncontrolled infection, other autoimmune disease, pregnancy or lactation. The CDR3 has 12 amino acids. Per the germline V gene, CDR1 is SQVTM and CDR2 is ANQGSEA. Deletions cut 4 bases from V and 2 bases from J, with 8 bases between. This TCR was sampled from a woman aged 45-60 years with Graves' hyperthyroidism that later progressed to Graves' ophthalmopathy. The chain recombines TRBV29-1 with TRBJ1-2; D might be TRBD1 (5 bases). The sequenced material came from blood. DNA of the CDR3: TGCAGCGTTGGTGGGGCAAACTATGGCTACACCTTC. Amino acids: CSVGGANYGYTF.